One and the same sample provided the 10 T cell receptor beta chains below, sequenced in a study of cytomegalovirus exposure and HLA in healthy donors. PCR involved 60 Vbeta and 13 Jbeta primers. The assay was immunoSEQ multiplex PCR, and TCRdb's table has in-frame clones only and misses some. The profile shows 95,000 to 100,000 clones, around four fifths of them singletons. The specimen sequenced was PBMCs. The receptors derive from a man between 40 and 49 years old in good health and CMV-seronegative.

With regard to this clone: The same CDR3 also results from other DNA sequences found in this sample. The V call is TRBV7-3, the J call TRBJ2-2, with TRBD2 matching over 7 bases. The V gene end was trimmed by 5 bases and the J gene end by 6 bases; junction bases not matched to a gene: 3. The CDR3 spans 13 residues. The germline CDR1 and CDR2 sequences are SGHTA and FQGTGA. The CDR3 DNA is TGTGCCAGCAGCCCCGGACTAGCCGGGGAGCTGTTTTTT. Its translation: CASSPGLAGELFF.

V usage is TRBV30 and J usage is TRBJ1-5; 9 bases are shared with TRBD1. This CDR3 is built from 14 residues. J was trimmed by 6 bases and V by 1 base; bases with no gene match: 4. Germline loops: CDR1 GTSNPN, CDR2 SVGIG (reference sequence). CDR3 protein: CAWSGQGVFQPQHF. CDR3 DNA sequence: TGTGCCTGGAGTGGACAGGGGGTTTTTCAGCCCCAGCATTTT. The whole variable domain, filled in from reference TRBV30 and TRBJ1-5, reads SQTIHQWPATLVQPVGSPLSLECTVEGTSNPNLYWYRQAAGRGLQLLFYSVGIGQISSEVPQNLSASRPQDRQFILSSKKLLLSDSGFYLCAWSGQGVFQPQHFGDGTRLSIL.

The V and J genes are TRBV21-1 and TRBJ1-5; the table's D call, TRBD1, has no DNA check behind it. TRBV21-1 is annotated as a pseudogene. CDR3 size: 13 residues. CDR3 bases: TGTGCCAGCAGACAGGGTGGCAATCAGCCCCAGCATTTT. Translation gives CASRQGGNQPQHF.

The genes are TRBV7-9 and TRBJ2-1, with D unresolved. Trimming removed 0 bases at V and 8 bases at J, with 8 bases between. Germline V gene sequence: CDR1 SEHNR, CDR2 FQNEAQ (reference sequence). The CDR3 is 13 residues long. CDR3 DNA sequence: TGTGCCAGCAGCTTAGCGCTAACGGATGAGCAGTTCTTC. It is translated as CASSLALTDEQFF.

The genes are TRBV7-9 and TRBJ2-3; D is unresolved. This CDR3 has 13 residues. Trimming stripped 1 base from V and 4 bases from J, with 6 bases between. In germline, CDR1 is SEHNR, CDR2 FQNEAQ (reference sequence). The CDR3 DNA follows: TGTGCCAGCAGCTTAGATCCGGCAGATACGCAGTATTTT. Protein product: CASSLDPADTQYF.

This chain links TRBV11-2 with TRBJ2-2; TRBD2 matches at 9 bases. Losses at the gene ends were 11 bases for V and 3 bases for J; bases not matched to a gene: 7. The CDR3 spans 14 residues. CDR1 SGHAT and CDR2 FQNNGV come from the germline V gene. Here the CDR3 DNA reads TGTGCCTCGGCTAGCGGGGAGTACACCGGGGAGCTGTTTTTT. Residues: CASASGEYTGELFF.

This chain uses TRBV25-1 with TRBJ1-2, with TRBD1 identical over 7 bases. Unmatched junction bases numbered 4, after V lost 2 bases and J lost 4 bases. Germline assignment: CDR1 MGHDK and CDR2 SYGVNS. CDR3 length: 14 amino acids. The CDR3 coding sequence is TGTGCCAGCAGTGAACAGGGGGTAGGCTATGGCTACACCTTC. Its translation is CASSEQGVGYGYTF.

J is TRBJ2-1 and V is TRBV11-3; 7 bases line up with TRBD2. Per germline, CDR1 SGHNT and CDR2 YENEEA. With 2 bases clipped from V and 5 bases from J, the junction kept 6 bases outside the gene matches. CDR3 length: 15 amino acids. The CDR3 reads CASSLTISGNNEQFF. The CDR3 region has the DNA TGTGCCAGCAGCTTAACGATCAGCGGGAACAATGAGCAGTTCTTC.

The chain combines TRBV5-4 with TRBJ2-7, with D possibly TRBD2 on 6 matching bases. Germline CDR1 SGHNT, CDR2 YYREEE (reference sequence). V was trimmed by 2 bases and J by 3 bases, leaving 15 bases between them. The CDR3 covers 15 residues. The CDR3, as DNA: TGTGCCAGCAGCTTTCGGGTTGGCGGGGACTACGAGCAGTACTTC. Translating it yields CASSFRVGGDYEQYF.

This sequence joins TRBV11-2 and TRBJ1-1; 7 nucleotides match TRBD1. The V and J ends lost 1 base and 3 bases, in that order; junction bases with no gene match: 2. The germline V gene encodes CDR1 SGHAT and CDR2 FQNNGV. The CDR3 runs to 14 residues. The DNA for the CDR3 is TGTGCCAGCAGCTTAGGGGACAGATACACTGAAGCTTTCTTT. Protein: CASSLGDRYTEAFF.